The 5 T cell receptor beta chains reported below all come from one sample, sequenced in a study of T cells in Graves' hyperthyroidism and ophthalmopathy. The CDR3 regions of TCR beta were amplified from RNA transcripts. First-round RT-PCR targeting the TCR CDR3 was performed with the HTBI primer set. TCRdb ran MiXCR on the multiplex PCR reads and lists one entry per CDR3 protein. The sample consists of roughly 520,000 distinct CDR3 sequences, around 22% of them appearing once. What was sequenced was blood. All receptors derive from a woman in her 30s with Graves' ophthalmopathy.

The chain recombines TRBV12-3 or TRBV12-4 with TRBJ1-3; D gene uncertain. The CDR3 extends over 12 amino acids. V was pared by 3 bases and J by 4 bases, with 4 bases between. CDR3 DNA: TGTGCCAGCAGTTTCTGGGGAAACACCATATATTTT. It yields the protein CASSFWGNTIYF.

The rearrangement links TRBV5-4 to TRBJ2-3; 9 bases fit TRBD2. Trimming cost V 2 bases and J 6 bases; bases outside gene matches: 10. The CDR3 length is 16 residues. Germline CDR1 is SGHNT and CDR2 is YYREEE (reference sequence). This chain's CDR3 is CASSLGSGGSVDTQYF. Written as DNA, the CDR3 is TGTGCCAGCAGCTTAGGTAGCGGGGGCTCCGTGGATACGCAGTATTTT.

The chain joins TRBV5-1 to TRBJ1-1; unclear D gene. V lost 4 bases, J lost 11 bases, and 12 bases lay in between. This CDR3 spans 11 amino acids. CDR1 and CDR2 (germline): SGHRS, YFSETQ. CDR3 nucleotide sequence: TGCGCCAGCAGCCAAGTCGGGGAGGCTTTCTTT. This codes for CASSQVGEAFF. Complete variable domain (other parts from reference TRBV5-1 and TRBJ1-1): KAGVTQTPRYLIKTRGQQVTLSCSPISGHRSVSWYQQTPGQGLQFLFEYFSETQRNKGNFPGRFSGRQFSNSRSEMNVSTLELGDSALYLCASSQVGEAFFGQGTRLTVV.

J is TRBJ2-7 and V is TRBV28; D remains ambiguous. The CDR3 has 16 residues. Germline loops: CDR1 MDHEN, CDR2 SYDVKM. The V end lost 3 bases, the J end lost 1 base, and 16 bases lay between the germline ends. The CDR3 region is CASSLLRLGESYEQYF. The CDR3 bases are TGTGCCAGCAGTTTGTTACGATTGGGCGAATCCTACGAGCAGTACTTC.

V gene TRBV12-3 or TRBV12-4 combines with J gene TRBJ2-5, with D tentatively TRBD1 or TRBD2 (5 bases each). V was clipped by 3 bases and J by 5 bases, with 13 bases between them. This CDR3 region has 14 residues. Here the CDR3 reads CASSFSGSRETQYF. In DNA, the CDR3 is TGTGCCAGCAGTTTTTCAGGGAGTAGGGAGACCCAGTACTTC.